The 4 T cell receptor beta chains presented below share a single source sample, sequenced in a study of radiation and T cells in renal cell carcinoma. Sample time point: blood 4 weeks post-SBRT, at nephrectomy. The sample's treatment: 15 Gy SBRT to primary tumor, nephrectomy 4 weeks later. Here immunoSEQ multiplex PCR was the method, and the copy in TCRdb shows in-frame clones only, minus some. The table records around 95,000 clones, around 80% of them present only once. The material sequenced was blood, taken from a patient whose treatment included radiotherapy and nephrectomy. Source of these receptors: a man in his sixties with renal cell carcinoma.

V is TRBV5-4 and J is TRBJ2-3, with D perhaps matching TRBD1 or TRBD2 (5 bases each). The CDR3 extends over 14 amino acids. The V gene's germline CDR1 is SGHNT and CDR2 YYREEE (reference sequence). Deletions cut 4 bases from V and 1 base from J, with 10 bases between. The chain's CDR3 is CASSQGPRTDTQYF. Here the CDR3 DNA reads TGTGCCAGCAGCCAGGGACCTCGCACAGATACGCAGTATTTT.

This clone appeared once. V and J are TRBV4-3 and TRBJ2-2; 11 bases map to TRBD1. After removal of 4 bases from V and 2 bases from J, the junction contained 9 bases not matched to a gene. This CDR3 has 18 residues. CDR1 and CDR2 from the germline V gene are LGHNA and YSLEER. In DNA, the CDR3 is TGCGCCAGCAGCCTTGACCGGGACAGGGGGATTAACACCGGGGAGCTGTTTTTT. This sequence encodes CASSLDRDRGINTGELFF.

The CDR3 here is CATRFSNQPQHF. The CDR3 nucleotides read TGTGCCACCCGTTTTAGCAATCAGCCCCAGCATTTT. The chain uses TRBV19 and TRBJ1-5; D unclear. The germline V gene encodes CDR1 LNHDA and CDR2 SQIVND (reference sequence). The CDR3 length is 12 residues. The V end lost 10 bases, the J end lost 0 bases, and 7 bases lay between the germline ends.

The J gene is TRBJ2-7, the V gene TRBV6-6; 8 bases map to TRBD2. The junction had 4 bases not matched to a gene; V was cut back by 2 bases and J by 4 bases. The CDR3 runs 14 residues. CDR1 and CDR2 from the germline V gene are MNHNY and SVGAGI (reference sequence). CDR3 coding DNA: TGTGCCAGCAGTTACCACGCGGGGGGTTACGAGCAGTACTTC. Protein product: CASSYHAGGYEQYF.